These 21 T cell receptor beta chains came from one sample sequenced in a study of beta chain features in type 1 diabetes. Every isolated RNA sample was fully reverse transcribed, so sequencing captured expressed TCRB transcripts. The table came from immunoSEQ multiplex PCR; TCRdb's copy has only in-frame clones and leaves some out. The sample carries 900,000 or so clones, around a sixth recorded once. Sequencing used naive CD4+ T cells from blood. These receptors all come from a woman younger than 30 in good health.

The gene calls are TRBV6-5 and TRBJ2-5; D possibly corresponds to TRBD1 (6 bases). Germline CDR1 reads MNHEY; CDR2 reads SVGAGI. This CDR3 has 14 amino acids. CDR3 DNA sequence: TGTGCGGTCGCGGACAGTAAAGTTCCAGAGACCCAGTACTTC. It codes for CAVADSKVPETQYF.

This clone showed up just a few times. The chain recombines TRBV5-1 with TRBJ1-5, with D uncertain. Germline loops: CDR1 SGHRS, CDR2 YFSETQ. Trimming shortened V by 1 base and J by 4 bases, and 6 bases separated the two germline ends. This CDR3 is 13 amino acids long. CDR3 DNA sequence: TGCGCCAGCAGCTTGTATGGGAATCAGCCCCAGCATTTT. Translation gives CASSLYGNQPQHF.

CDR3 in amino acids: CASSQDRGRGRRDYGYTF. The CDR3 nucleotides read TGCGCCAGCAGCCAAGACCGGGGGAGGGGGCGCCGTGACTATGGCTACACCTTC. The V call is TRBV4-3, the J call TRBJ1-2; 7 positions match TRBD1. CDR1 LGHNA and CDR2 YSLEER come from the germline V gene. J lost 3 bases, V lost 0 bases, and 13 bases had no gene match. There are 18 residues in the CDR3.

The chain is built from TRBV7-2 and TRBJ1-5; no firm D call. The V end was cut by 0 bases, the J end by 5 bases, with 11 bases between. CDR1 SGHTA and CDR2 FQGNSA come from the germline V gene. The CDR3 has 15 residues. The CDR3, as DNA: TGTGCCAGCAGCTTAGCCAGTCGGTCCGATCAGCCCCAGCATTTT. Its translation: CASSLASRSDQPQHF.

V usage is TRBV7-3 and J usage is TRBJ2-3; D is possibly TRBD2 (6 bases). Germline lookup yields CDR1 SGHTA and CDR2 FQGTGA. The CDR3 is 14 amino acids. Trimming stripped 5 bases from V and 4 bases from J, with 13 bases between. The CDR3 coding sequence is TGTGCCAGCAGCCGGCCGGGGGTTTCAGATACGCAGTATTTT. It encodes CASSRPGVSDTQYF.

The chain couples TRBV28 to TRBJ2-2; 7 positions agree with TRBD1. The trim removed 6 bases at V and 3 bases at J, leaving 13 bases unmatched. Germline CDR1 and CDR2: MDHEN and SYDVKM. The CDR3 sequence is 17 residues long. CDR3 protein: CASRTRPGGPDTGELFF. The CDR3 nucleotides are TGTGCCAGCAGAACACGACCAGGGGGTCCCGACACCGGGGAGCTGTTTTTT. Full variable domain (outside the CDR3, taken from reference TRBV28 and TRBJ2-2): DVKVTQSSRYLVKRTGEKVFLECVQDMDHENMFWYRQDPGLGLRLIYFSYDVKMKEKGDIPEGYSVSREKKERFSLILESASTNQTSMYLCASRTRPGGPDTGELFFGEGSRLTVL.

The V call is TRBV9, the J call TRBJ1-1; the D is unclear. Deletions cut 3 bases from V and 6 bases from J, with 15 bases between. CDR3 length: 14 residues. Germline V gene data show CDR1 as SGDLS and CDR2 as YYNGEE. CDR3 region: CASSAGTASAEAFF. DNA for the CDR3: TGTGCCAGCAGCGCGGGCACAGCGAGCGCTGAAGCTTTCTTT.

The rearrangement uses TRBV28 and TRBJ1-5, with a weak D call TRBD1 (6 bases). CDR1 and CDR2 (germline): MDHEN, SYDVKM. The CDR3 is 16 residues long. V was pared by 4 bases and J by 6 bases, with 19 bases between. This chain's CDR3 is CASSSLNTGNGQPQHF. As DNA, the CDR3 is TGTGCCAGCAGTTCCCTCAACACAGGGAACGGTCAGCCCCAGCATTTT.

In its sample, this clone was seen many times. This sequence joins TRBV2 and TRBJ1-5; 7 nucleotides line up with TRBD1. Germline lookup yields CDR1 SNHLY and CDR2 FYNNEI. CDR3 length equals 16 residues. V lost 6 bases and J lost 3; bases outside the gene matches: 11. CDR3 residues: CASRRFLDRDNQPQHF. CDR3 nucleotide sequence: TGTGCCAGCAGACGATTCCTTGACAGGGACAATCAGCCCCAGCATTTT.

This clone was observed a few times. The CDR3 reads CASSSRGSEAFF. The CDR3, as DNA: TGTGCCAGCAGCTCTAGGGGCAGTGAAGCTTTCTTT. The V gene is TRBV7-2, the J gene TRBJ1-1; a weak D match, TRBD1 (5 bases). The ends were cut back, 4 bases at V and 7 bases at J, with 10 bases in the middle. The CDR3 covers 12 residues. The germline V gene has CDR1 SGHTA and CDR2 FQGNSA.

This clone was counted a few times. The rearrangement uses TRBV9 and TRBJ2-7; 9 positions match TRBD2. The CDR3 contains 17 residues. V was pared by 4 bases and J by 0 bases, with 11 bases of the junction left unmatched. The germline V gene encodes CDR1 SGDLS and CDR2 YYNGEE. The CDR3 protein is CASSPRLAGPSSYEQYF. The DNA for the CDR3 is TGTGCCAGCAGCCCTAGGCTAGCGGGACCGAGCTCCTACGAGCAGTACTTC.

This clone has only a few counts. This chain links TRBV28 with TRBJ2-1; perhaps TRBD1 as D (6 bases). The V and J ends lost 3 bases and 3 bases respectively, with 9 bases between them. The CDR3 is 14 residues long. Germline V lookup: CDR1 MDHEN, CDR2 SYDVKM. The CDR3 reads CASSLVQGYNEQFF. In nucleotides, the CDR3 is TGTGCCAGCAGTTTGGTACAGGGCTACAATGAGCAGTTCTTC.

The sample holds a few counts of this clone. The chain carries TRBV6-5 and TRBJ1-2; 7 bases agree with TRBD1. The CDR3 runs to 14 residues. Trimming removed 2 bases from V and 1 base from J; junction bases left unmatched: 1. Germline CDR1 MNHEY, CDR2 SVGAGI. DNA for the CDR3: TGTGCCAGCAGTTACGGGACAGATAACTATGGCTACACCTTC. Protein sequence: CASSYGTDNYGYTF.

Only a few counts were recorded for this clone. The chain combines TRBV6-6 with TRBJ1-5, with TRBD1 matching 7 bases. Losses at the gene ends were 6 bases for V and 0 bases for J; bases not matched to a gene: 8. The CDR3 runs 16 residues. The germline gives CDR1 MNHNY, CDR2 SVGAGI (reference sequence). The CDR3 reads CASSRTDRVSNQPQHF. The CDR3 DNA reads TGTGCCAGCAGCCGCACTGACAGGGTTAGCAATCAGCCCCAGCATTTT.

A few counts support this clone. This chain links TRBV14 with TRBJ2-1; TRBD2 matches at 7 bases. The CDR3 is 16 residues long. Germline lookup yields CDR1 SGHDN and CDR2 FVKESK. V was pared by 3 bases and J by 0 bases, with 5 bases of the junction left unmatched. The CDR3 bases are TGTGCCAGCAGCCAGGTGCGGGGGAGCTCCTACAATGAGCAGTTCTTC. Translation gives CASSQVRGSSYNEQFF.

This clone was found once. The V call is TRBV7-6, the J call TRBJ2-1; TRBD2 aligns across 7 bases. Germline V CDR1 and CDR2: SGHVS, FNYEAQ. The J segment lost 4 bases and the V segment lost 1 base, leaving 4 bases of the junction unmatched. The CDR3 is 15 amino acids. The CDR3 DNA reads TGTGCCAGCAGCTTAGTGGCGGGAGCATACAATGAGCAGTTCTTC. Protein sequence: CASSLVAGAYNEQFF.

The V gene is TRBV28, the J gene TRBJ2-2; TRBD2 might be the D (6 bases). The CDR3 has 16 amino acids. V was shortened by 5 bases and J by 5 bases, with 18 bases between the two germline ends. CDR1 is MDHEN, CDR2 SYDVKM, per germline. The CDR3 sequence is CASSPHVSGRTGELFF. For the CDR3, the DNA is TGTGCCAGCAGTCCCCACGTTTCAGGGAGGACCGGGGAGCTGTTTTTT.

This clone was counted only a few times. The chain combines TRBV27 with TRBJ1-2, with 10 bases aligning to TRBD1. The CDR3 totals 16 residues. V lost 5 bases to trimming and J lost 4 bases; unmatched junction nucleotides: 10. The germline V gene encodes CDR1 MNHEY and CDR2 SMNVEV (reference sequence). The CDR3 loop reads CASSRSTGGMSYGYTF. The CDR3 nucleotides are TGTGCCAGCAGTCGATCGACAGGGGGCATGAGCTATGGCTACACCTTC.

The chain combines TRBV10-3 with TRBJ2-7; possibly TRBD2 for D (5 bases). Germline V lookup: CDR1 ENHRY, CDR2 SYGVKD. The V end was cut by 8 bases, the J end by 7 bases, with 18 bases between. The CDR3 sequence is 13 residues long. CDR3 in DNA: TGTGCCATCGGTGGGATGGGTACTAGGGAGCAGTACTTC. This encodes CAIGGMGTREQYF.

This chain uses TRBV11-2 with TRBJ2-1; 10 bases are shared with TRBD2. Germline CDR1 and CDR2: SGHAT and FQNNGV. The V and J ends lost 3 bases and 8 bases, in that order; junction bases with no gene match: 10. The CDR3 extends over 16 amino acids. CDR3 protein: CASSFGSSGSGDEQFF. DNA for the CDR3: TGTGCCAGCAGCTTCGGGTCTAGCGGGAGTGGGGATGAGCAGTTCTTC.

The genes are TRBV28 and TRBJ1-5; 8 bases agree with TRBD1. CDR1 and CDR2 from the germline V gene are MDHEN and SYDVKM. There are 15 residues in the CDR3. V lost 4 bases and J lost 2; bases outside the gene matches: 4. CDR3 sequence (DNA): TGTGCCAGCAGTTCGACAGGGGTGGGCAATCAGCCCCAGCATTTT. It encodes CASSSTGVGNQPQHF.